This entry is about one TCR beta chain. Sequencing was performed with immunoSEQ multiplex PCR; in TCRdb, only in-frame clones are kept and a portion is missing. The table lists 35,000 to 50,000 clones, over 85% of them singletons, with 1.6% in the top ten. This CDR3 is 19 amino acids long. Germline-derived CDR1 and CDR2 are SGHRS and YFSETQ. V lost 7 bases and J lost 2; bases outside the gene matches: 18. The treatment denotes: preoperative locoregional IRX-2 cytokine immunotherapy. This phase Ib study tested locoregional IRX-2 cytokine immunotherapy given before surgery. The sample belongs to a study of preoperative IRX-2 immunotherapy in early breast cancer.

The sample was tumor tissue, taken after IRX-2 immunotherapy. The source is a human donor with breast cancer. The V and J genes are TRBV5-1 and TRBJ2-7; TRBD2 agrees at 13 bases. The CDR3 loop is CASQGPGTAGLAGAYEQYF. The DNA of the CDR3 is TGCGCCAGCCAGGGACCTGGGACGGCAGGACTAGCGGGAGCCTACGAGCAGTACTTC.